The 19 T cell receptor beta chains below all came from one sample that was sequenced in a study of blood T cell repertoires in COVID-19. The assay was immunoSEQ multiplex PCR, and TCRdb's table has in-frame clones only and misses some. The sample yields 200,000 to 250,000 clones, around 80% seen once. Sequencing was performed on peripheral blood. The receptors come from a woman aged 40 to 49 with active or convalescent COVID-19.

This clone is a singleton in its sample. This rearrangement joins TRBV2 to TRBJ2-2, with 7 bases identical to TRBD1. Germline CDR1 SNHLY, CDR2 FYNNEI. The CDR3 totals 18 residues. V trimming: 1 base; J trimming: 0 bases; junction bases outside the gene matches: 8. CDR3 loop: CASSEVIWGTANTGELFF. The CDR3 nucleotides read TGTGCCAGCAGTGAAGTTATCTGGGGGACAGCGAACACCGGGGAGCTGTTTTTT.

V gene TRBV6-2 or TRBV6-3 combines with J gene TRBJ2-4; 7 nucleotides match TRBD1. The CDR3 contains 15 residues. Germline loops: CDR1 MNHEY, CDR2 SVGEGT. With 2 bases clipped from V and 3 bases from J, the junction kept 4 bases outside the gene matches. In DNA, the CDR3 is TGTGCCAGCAGTTACAAGGGGGCTGACAAAAACATTCAGTACTTC. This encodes CASSYKGADKNIQYF.

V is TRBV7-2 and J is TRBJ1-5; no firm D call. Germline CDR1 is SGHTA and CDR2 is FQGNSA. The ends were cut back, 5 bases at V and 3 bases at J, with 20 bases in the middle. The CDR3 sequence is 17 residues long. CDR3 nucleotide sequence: TGTGCCAGCAGCCCTCAGGCCGCGTGGAGGGTCAATCAGCCCCAGCATTTT. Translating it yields CASSPQAAWRVNQPQHF.

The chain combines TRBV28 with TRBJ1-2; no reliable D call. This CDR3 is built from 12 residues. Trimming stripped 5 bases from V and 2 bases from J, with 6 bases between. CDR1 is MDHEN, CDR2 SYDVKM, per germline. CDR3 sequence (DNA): TGTGCCAGCAGTAAACGGAACTATGGCTACACCTTC. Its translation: CASSKRNYGYTF.

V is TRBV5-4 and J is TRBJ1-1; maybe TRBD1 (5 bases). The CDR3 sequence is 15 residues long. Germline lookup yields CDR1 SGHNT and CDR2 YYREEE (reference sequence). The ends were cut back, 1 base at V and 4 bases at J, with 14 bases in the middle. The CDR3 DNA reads TGTGCCAGCAGCTTGTCGTCTGGGGCGGTCACTGAAGCTTTCTTT. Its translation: CASSLSSGAVTEAFF.

CDR3 residues: CASIEDTEAFF. CDR3 in DNA: TGTGCCAGCATCGAGGACACTGAAGCTTTCTTT. This chain uses TRBV2 with TRBJ1-1; D is unclear. CDR1 and CDR2 from the germline V gene are SNHLY and FYNNEI. The V gene lost 7 bases and the J gene lost 3 bases, with 6 bases spanning the gap. The CDR3 length is 11 residues.

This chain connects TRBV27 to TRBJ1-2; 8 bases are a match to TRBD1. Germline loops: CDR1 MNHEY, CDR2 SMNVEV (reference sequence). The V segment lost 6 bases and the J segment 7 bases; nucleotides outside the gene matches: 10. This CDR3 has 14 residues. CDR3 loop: CASRLLDREGGYTF. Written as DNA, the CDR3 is TGTGCCAGCAGACTATTGGACAGGGAAGGTGGCTACACCTTC.

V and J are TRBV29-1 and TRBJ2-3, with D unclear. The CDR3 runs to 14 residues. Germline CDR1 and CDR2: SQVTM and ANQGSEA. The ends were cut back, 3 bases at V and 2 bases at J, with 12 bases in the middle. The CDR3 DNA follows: TGCAGCGTTGAGGGCCAGAGAAACACAGATACGCAGTATTTT. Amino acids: CSVEGQRNTDTQYF.

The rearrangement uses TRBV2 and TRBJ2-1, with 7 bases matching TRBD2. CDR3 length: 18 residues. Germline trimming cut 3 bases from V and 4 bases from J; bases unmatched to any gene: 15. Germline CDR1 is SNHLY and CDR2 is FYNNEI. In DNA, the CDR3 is TGTGCCAGCAGTGAGAGGCGGGGGAGGGCAGGTAGATACAATGAGCAGTTCTTC. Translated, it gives CASSERRGRAGRYNEQFF.

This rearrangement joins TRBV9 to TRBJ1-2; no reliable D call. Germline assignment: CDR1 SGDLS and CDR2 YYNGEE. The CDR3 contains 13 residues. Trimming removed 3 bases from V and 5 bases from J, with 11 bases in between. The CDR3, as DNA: TGTGCCAGCAGCGGAGGCAGACTATATGGCTACACCTTC. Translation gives CASSGGRLYGYTF.

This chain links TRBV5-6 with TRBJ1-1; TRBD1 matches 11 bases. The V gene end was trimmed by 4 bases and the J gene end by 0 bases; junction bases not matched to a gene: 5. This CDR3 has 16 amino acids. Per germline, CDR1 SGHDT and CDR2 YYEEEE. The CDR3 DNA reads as TGTGCCAGCAGCGCGGACAGGGGGCGTATGAACACTGAAGCTTTCTTT. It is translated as CASSADRGRMNTEAFF.

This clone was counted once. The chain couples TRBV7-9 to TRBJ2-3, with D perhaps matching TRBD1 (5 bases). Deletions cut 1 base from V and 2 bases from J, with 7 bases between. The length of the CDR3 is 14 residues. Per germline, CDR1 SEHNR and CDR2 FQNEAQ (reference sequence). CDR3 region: CASSLDRHTDTQYF. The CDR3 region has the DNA TGTGCCAGCAGCTTAGACAGGCACACAGATACGCAGTATTTT.

CDR3 nucleotide sequence: TGCGCCAGCCTCAAACAGGGAGACACTGAAGCTTTCTTT. Protein product: CASLKQGDTEAFF. V gene TRBV5-1 combines with J gene TRBJ1-1; D possibly corresponds to TRBD1 (6 bases). CDR1 SGHRS and CDR2 YFSETQ come from the germline V gene. The CDR3 length is 13 residues. Between the trimmed V and J ends, which lost 7 bases and 3 bases, there was a span of 13 bases.

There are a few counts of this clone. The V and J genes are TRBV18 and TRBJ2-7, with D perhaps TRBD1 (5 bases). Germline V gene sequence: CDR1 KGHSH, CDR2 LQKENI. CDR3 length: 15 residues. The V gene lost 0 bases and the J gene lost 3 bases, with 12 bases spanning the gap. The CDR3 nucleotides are TGTGCCAGCTCACCACCCCAGGGATCCGGCTACGAGCAGTACTTC. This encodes CASSPPQGSGYEQYF.

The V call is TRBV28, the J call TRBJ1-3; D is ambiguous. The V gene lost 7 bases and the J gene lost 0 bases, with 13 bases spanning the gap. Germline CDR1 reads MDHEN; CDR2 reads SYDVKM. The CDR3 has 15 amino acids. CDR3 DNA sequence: TGTGCCAGCACCGTGGCCGGGGTCTCTGGAAACACCATATATTTT. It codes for CASTVAGVSGNTIYF.

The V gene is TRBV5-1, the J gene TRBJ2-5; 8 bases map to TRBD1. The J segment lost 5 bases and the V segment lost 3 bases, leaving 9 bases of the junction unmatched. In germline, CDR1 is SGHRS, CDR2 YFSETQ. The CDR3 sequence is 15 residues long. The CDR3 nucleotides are TGCGCCAGCAGCTCCGGTACAGGGGGGTTGGAGACCCAGTACTTC. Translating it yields CASSSGTGGLETQYF.

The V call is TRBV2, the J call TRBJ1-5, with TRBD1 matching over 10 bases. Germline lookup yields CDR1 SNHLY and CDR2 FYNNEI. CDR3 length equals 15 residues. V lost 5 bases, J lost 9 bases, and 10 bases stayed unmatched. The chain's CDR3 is CASSPGQGPQRPQHF. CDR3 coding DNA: TGTGCCAGCAGTCCGGGACAGGGGCCCCAGAGGCCCCAGCATTTT.

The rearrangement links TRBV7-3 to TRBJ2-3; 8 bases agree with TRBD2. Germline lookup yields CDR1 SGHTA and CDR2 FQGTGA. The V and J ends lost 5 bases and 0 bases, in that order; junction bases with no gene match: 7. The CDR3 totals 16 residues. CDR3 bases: TGTGCCAGCAGCCGACGAGTAGCGGGGAGCACAGATACGCAGTATTTT. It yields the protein CASSRRVAGSTDTQYF. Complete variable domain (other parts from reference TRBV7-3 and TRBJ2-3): GAGVSQTPSNKVTEKGKYVELRCDPISGHTALYWYRQSLGQGPEFLIYFQGTGAADDSGLPNDRFFAVRPEGSVSTLKIQRTERGDSAVYLCASSRRVAGSTDTQYFGPGTRLTVL.

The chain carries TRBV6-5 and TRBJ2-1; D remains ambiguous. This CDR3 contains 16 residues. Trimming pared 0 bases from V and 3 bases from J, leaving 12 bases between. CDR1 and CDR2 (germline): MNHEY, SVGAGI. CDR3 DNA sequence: TGTGCCAGCAGTTACTCGGGTCAGCGTATCTACAATGAGCAGTTCTTC. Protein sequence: CASSYSGQRIYNEQFF.